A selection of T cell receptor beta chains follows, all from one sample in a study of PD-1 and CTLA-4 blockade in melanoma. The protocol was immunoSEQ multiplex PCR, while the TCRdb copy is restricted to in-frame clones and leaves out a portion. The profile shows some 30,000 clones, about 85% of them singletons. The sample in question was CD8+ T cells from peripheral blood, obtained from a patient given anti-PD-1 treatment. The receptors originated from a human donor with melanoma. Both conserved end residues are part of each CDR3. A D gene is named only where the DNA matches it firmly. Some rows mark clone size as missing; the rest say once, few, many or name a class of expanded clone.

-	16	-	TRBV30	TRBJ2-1	CAWISRDPSSYNEQFF	TGTGCCTGGATCAGTCGGGACCCCAGCTCCTACAATGAGCAGTTCTTC
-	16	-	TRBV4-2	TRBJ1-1	CASSQGAAFMNTEAFF	TGTGCCAGCAGCCAAGGGGCAGCCTTTATGAACACTGAAGCTTTCTTT
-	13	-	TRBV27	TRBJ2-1	CASSPWSYNEQFF	TGTGCCAGCAGCCCGTGGTCCTACAATGAGCAGTTCTTC
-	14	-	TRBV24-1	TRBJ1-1	CATSSGPRNTEAFF	TGTGCCACCAGTTCAGGACCAAGGAACACTGAAGCTTTCTTT
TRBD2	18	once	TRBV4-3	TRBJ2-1	CASSQERGLASSYNEQFF	TGCGCCAGCAGCCAAGAGAGGGGACTAGCGAGCTCCTACAATGAGCAGTTCTTC
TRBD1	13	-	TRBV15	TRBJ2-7	CATSSDRGYEQYF	TGTGCCACCAGCAGTGACAGGGGCTACGAGCAGTACTTC
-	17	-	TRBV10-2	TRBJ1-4	CASSDLATLSTNEKLFF	TGCGCCAGCAGTGACTTGGCAACCCTAAGCACTAATGAAAAACTGTTTTTT
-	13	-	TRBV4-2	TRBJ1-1	CASGLGENTEAFF	TGTGCCAGCGGCCTAGGGGAGAACACTGAAGCTTTCTTT
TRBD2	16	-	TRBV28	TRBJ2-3	CASSLWGGNTADTQYF	TGTGCCAGCAGTTTATGGGGAGGGAACACAGCAGATACGCAGTATTTT
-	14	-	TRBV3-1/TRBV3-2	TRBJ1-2	CASSQKLANYGYTF	TGTGCCAGCAGCCAAAAGTTGGCTAACTATGGCTACACCTTC
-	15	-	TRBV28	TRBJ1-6	CASSPPRDTLSPLHF	TGTGCCAGCAGTCCCCCGCGGGACACTCTTTCACCCCTCCACTTT
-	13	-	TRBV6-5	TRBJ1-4	CASRERVKEKLFF	TGTGCCAGCCGGGAGAGGGTAAAGGAAAAACTGTTTTTT
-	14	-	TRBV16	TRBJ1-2	CASSQFTGPTGYTF	TGTGCCAGCAGCCAATTTACCGGGCCAACCGGCTACACCTTC
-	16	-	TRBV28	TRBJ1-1	CASSQYLQGWDTEAFF	TGTGCCAGCAGTCAATACCTACAGGGCTGGGACACTGAAGCTTTCTTT
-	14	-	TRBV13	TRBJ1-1	CASSTGHMNTEAFF	TGTGCCAGCAGCACGGGACACATGAACACTGAAGCTTTCTTT
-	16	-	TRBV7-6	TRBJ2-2	CASSPGGRGNTGELFF	TGTGCCAGCAGCCCCGGAGGACGGGGGAACACCGGGGAGCTGTTTTTT
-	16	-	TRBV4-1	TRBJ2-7	CASSRTAADSYYEQYF	TGCGCCAGCAGCCGAACCGCAGCGGACAGTTACTACGAGCAGTACTTC
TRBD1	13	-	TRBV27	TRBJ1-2	CASSWTGQGGYTF	TGTGCCAGCAGTTGGACAGGGCAGGGTGGCTACACCTTC
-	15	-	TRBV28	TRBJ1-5	CASSLLREINQPQHF	TGTGCCAGCAGCCTTTTACGGGAGATCAATCAGCCCCAGCATTTT
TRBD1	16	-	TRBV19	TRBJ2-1	CASSILPGQLEAEQFF	TGTGCCAGTAGTATCCTGCCGGGACAGCTAGAGGCCGAGCAGTTCTTC
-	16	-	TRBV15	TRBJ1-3	CATSSEGLSSGNTIYF	TGTGCCACCAGCAGTGAAGGCCTATCCTCTGGAAACACCATATATTTT
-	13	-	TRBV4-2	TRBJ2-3	CASSQEPPDTQYF	TGTGCCAGCAGCCAAGAACCCCCAGATACGCAGTATTTT
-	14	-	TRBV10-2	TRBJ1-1	CASSPGGWNTEAFF	TGCGCCAGCAGTCCGGGTGGTTGGAACACTGAAGCTTTCTTT
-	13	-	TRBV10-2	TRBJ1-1	CASSEWGSIEAFF	TGCGCCAGCAGTGAGTGGGGCAGCATTGAAGCTTTCTTT
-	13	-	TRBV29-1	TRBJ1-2	CSVPLGAGVGYTF	TGCAGCGTTCCCCTCGGGGCGGGGGTTGGCTACACCTTC
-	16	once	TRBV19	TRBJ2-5	CASSIDVQDPKETQYF	TGTGCCAGTAGTATAGATGTGCAGGATCCGAAAGAGACCCAGTACTTC
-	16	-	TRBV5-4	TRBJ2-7	CASSPWGVYSSYEQYF	TGTGCCAGCAGCCCCTGGGGAGTCTATAGCTCCTACGAGCAGTACTTC
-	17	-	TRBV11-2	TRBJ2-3	CASSQKTGPPLGDTQYF	TGTGCCAGCAGCCAAAAGACCGGGCCTCCACTTGGTGATACGCAGTATTTT
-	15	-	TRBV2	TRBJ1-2	CASSEARGFNYGYTF	TGTGCCAGCAGTGAAGCGAGGGGATTTAACTATGGCTACACCTTC
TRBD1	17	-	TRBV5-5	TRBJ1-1	CASSFRPGTGLDTEAFF	TGTGCCAGCAGCTTCCGTCCCGGGACAGGGTTGGACACTGAAGCTTTCTTT